One sample yielded the 30 T cell receptor beta chains listed below, sequenced in a study of cytomegalovirus exposure and HLA in healthy donors. It was with 60 Vbeta and 13 Jbeta primers that the PCR ran. TCRdb's table, derived via immunoSEQ multiplex PCR, lists solely in-frame clones and lacks some. The sample consists of approximately 260,000 clones, around 90% of them appearing once. Material for sequencing was PBMCs. These receptor sequences come from a girl aged 2 to 9 in good health and CMV-seronegative.

This clone was counted a few times. J is TRBJ2-7 and V is TRBV5-5, with D tentatively TRBD2 (5 bases). V was shortened by 3 bases and J by 0 bases, with 25 bases between the two germline ends. This CDR3 is 19 amino acids long. CDR1 is SGHKS and CDR2 is YYEKEE in the germline V gene (reference sequence). The CDR3 spells CASSSPWRKRRWGSYEQYF. CDR3 sequence (DNA): TGTGCCAGCAGCTCCCCGTGGAGGAAGCGGAGATGGGGCTCCTACGAGCAGTACTTC.

In DNA, the CDR3 is TGTGCCAGCAGCTCAGGGACAGGGGACGGCTACACCTTC. Protein product: CASSSGTGDGYTF. The chain recombines TRBV5-4 with TRBJ1-2; 10 bases agree with TRBD1. The ends lost 3 bases at V and 8 bases at J; junction bases unmatched: 4. Germline CDR1 and CDR2: SGHNT and YYREEE (reference sequence). The CDR3 extends over 13 amino acids.

The rearrangement joins TRBV7-9 to TRBJ1-3, with D unclear. The CDR3 runs 14 residues. Trimming removed 1 base from V and 0 bases from J, with 4 bases in between. The V gene's germline CDR1 is SEHNR and CDR2 FQNEAQ (reference sequence). The CDR3 DNA reads TGTGCCAGCAGCTTAGGGCCCTCTGGAAACACCATATATTTT. Protein sequence: CASSLGPSGNTIYF.

The chain combines TRBV7-3 with TRBJ1-2; a possible D gene is TRBD1 (5 bases). The CDR3 consists of 14 residues. The germline CDR1 and CDR2 sequences are SGHTA and FQGTGA. The V and J ends lost 2 bases and 6 bases respectively, with 13 bases between them. The CDR3 loop reads CASSLGGGSDGYTF. Here the CDR3 DNA reads TGTGCCAGCAGCTTAGGGGGGGGGTCGGATGGCTACACCTTC.

The chain has TRBV5-5 and TRBJ2-6; 12 bases are a match to TRBD2. V dropped 3 bases and J dropped 3; count of bases not matched to a gene: 4. The CDR3 spans 17 residues. Per germline, CDR1 SGHKS and CDR2 YYEKEE (reference sequence). The CDR3 region has the DNA TGTGCCAGCAGCTCGACTAGCGGGAGCTATGGGGCCAACGTCCTGACTTTC. Its protein product is CASSSTSGSYGANVLTF.

This chain uses TRBV5-1 with TRBJ2-1; TRBD1 agrees at 7 bases. The junction had 3 bases not matched to a gene; V was cut back by 7 bases and J by 2 bases. In germline, CDR1 is SGHRS, CDR2 YFSETQ. CDR3 length: 13 amino acids. CDR3 sequence (DNA): TGCGCCAGCCGACAGGGACCCTACAATGAGCAGTTCTTC. It translates to CASRQGPYNEQFF. The full variable domain, with the rest looked up from reference TRBV5-1 and TRBJ2-1, is KAGVTQTPRYLIKTRGQQVTLSCSPISGHRSVSWYQQTPGQGLQFLFEYFSETQRNKGNFPGRFSGRQFSNSRSEMNVSTLELGDSALYLCASRQGPYNEQFFGPGTRLTVL.

The rearrangement uses TRBV2 and TRBJ1-2; 9 bases map to TRBD1. The CDR3 extends over 14 amino acids. J lost 5 bases, V lost 5 bases, and 6 bases had no gene match. Germline loops: CDR1 SNHLY, CDR2 FYNNEI. The CDR3 DNA follows: TGTGCCAGCAGTCGACAGGGGGTTGATTATGGCTACACCTTC. This codes for CASSRQGVDYGYTF.

CDR3 region: CASSEFVGAGSNQPQHF. The DNA of the CDR3 is TGTGCCAGCAGTGAATTCGTAGGGGCGGGGAGCAATCAGCCCCAGCATTTT. The gene calls are TRBV6-1 and TRBJ1-5, with a tentative D call TRBD1 (5 bases). The CDR3 extends over 17 amino acids. The V and J ends lost 2 bases and 1 base respectively, with 15 bases between them. The germline CDR1 and CDR2 sequences are MNHNS and SASEGT.

This chain links TRBV4-1 with TRBJ2-3; the match to TRBD2 covers 11 bases. The V gene's germline CDR1 is MGHRA and CDR2 YSYEKL. The length of the CDR3 is 16 residues. Trimming removed 2 bases from V and 7 bases from J; junction bases left unmatched: 8. This chain's CDR3 is CASSQLAGGRYYTQYF. The CDR3 DNA sequence: TGCGCCAGCAGCCAACTAGCGGGGGGTCGTTACTATACGCAGTATTTT.

This chain joins TRBV4-1 and TRBJ2-1; D gene unclear. V was trimmed by 1 base and J by 0 bases, leaving 10 bases between them. The CDR3 loop spans 16 amino acids. From germline, CDR1 is MGHRA and CDR2 YSYEKL. CDR3 DNA: TGCGCCAGCAGCCAAGTCTTTAGACTCTCCTACAATGAGCAGTTCTTC. It is translated as CASSQVFRLSYNEQFF.

DNA for the CDR3: TGTGCCACCAGCAGGGGAGGAGAGACCCAGTACTTC. Protein product: CATSRGGETQYF. The V and J genes are TRBV15 and TRBJ2-5, with a tentative D call TRBD2 (6 bases). V was cut by 3 bases and J by 4 bases, with 6 bases left in between. CDR1 LNHNV and CDR2 YYDKDF come from the germline V gene (reference sequence). The length of the CDR3 is 12 residues.

V is TRBV5-8 and J is TRBJ2-5; 10 nucleotides agree with TRBD1. The trim removed 4 bases at V and 5 bases at J, leaving 5 bases unmatched. Germline CDR1 and CDR2: SGHTS and YDEGEE. The CDR3 is made up of 14 amino acids. Here the CDR3 DNA reads TGTGCCAGCAGCGGCGGACAGGGGGGGGAGACCCAGTACTTC. Translation gives CASSGGQGGETQYF.

The chain couples TRBV19 to TRBJ2-7; D ambiguous. Germline V gene data show CDR1 as LNHDA and CDR2 as SQIVND (reference sequence). CDR3 size: 14 residues. The ends were cut back, 5 bases at V and 1 base at J, with 12 bases in the middle. The CDR3 DNA follows: TGTGCCAGTAGTCCAGGTCTGAATTCCTACGAGCAGTACTTC. This codes for CASSPGLNSYEQYF.

To note about this clone: The missing conserved phenylalanine or tryptophan at the end of this CDR3 makes a read error likely. No DNA is shown, since the ends of the CDR3 on it are uncertain; the CDR3 is the one TCRdb lists. The chain is built from TRBV25-1 and TRBJ2-7; TRBD2, the D gene given by the table, was not confirmed from the DNA. The CDR3 contains 12 residues when both ends are counted. Germline CDR1 is MGHDK and CDR2 is SYGVNS. This chain's CDR3 is CASIWTSGGQNI.

This chain links TRBV30 with TRBJ2-5; TRBD2 matches 8 bases. Judging by the DNA end, TRBJ2-7 fits better; the J call may be wrong. In germline, CDR1 is GTSNPN, CDR2 SVGIG (reference sequence). The CDR3 spans 13 residues. The CDR3 nucleotides are TGTGCCCAACTCCCCGGGGGGGGTTACGAGCAGTACTTC. Amino acid sequence: CAQLPGGGYEQYF.

This sequence joins TRBV11-2 and TRBJ2-1; 7 nucleotides align to TRBD2. Germline values: CDR1 SGHAT, CDR2 FQNNGV. This CDR3 is built from 15 residues. The junction had 4 bases not matched to a gene; V was cut back by 4 bases and J by 1 base. The CDR3 sequence is CASSWDYNSYNEQFF. CDR3 DNA: TGTGCCAGCAGCTGGGACTACAATTCCTACAATGAGCAGTTCTTC.

CDR3 DNA sequence: TGTGCCAGCAGCTTGTGGCTAGCGGCCTACAATGAGCAGTTCTTC. It translates to CASSLWLAAYNEQFF. V and J are TRBV5-4 and TRBJ2-1, with TRBD2 matching over 7 bases. J gave up 2 bases and V 1 base, and 3 bases lay outside the gene matches. CDR3 length: 15 residues. Germline loops: CDR1 SGHNT, CDR2 YYREEE (reference sequence). Filled out from reference TRBV5-4 and TRBJ2-1, the complete variable domain reads ETGVTQSPTHLIKTRGQQVTLRCSSQSGHNTVSWYQQALGQGPQFIFQYYREEENGRGNFPPRFSGLQFPNYSSELNVNALELDDSALYLCASSLWLAAYNEQFFGPGTRLTVL.

The chain is built from TRBV29-1 and TRBJ1-5; D ambiguous. The CDR3 totals 12 residues. V lost 4 bases and J 5 bases, leaving 9 bases between the germline ends. The V gene's germline CDR1 is SQVTM and CDR2 ANQGSEA. The CDR3 spells CSVGSGDQPQHF. CDR3 nucleotide sequence: TGCAGCGTTGGCTCCGGAGATCAGCCCCAGCATTTT.

The rearrangement links TRBV5-5 to TRBJ1-4; 7 nucleotides agree with TRBD1. Per the germline V gene, CDR1 is SGHKS and CDR2 is YYEKEE (reference sequence). CDR3 size: 17 residues. V lost 3 bases, J lost 0 bases, and 8 bases stayed unmatched. CDR3 coding DNA: TGTGCCAGCAGCTCGGACAGGACGCCGGCAACTAATGAAAAACTGTTTTTT. Translating gives CASSSDRTPATNEKLFF. The full variable domain, rest sourced from reference TRBV5-5 and TRBJ1-4, is DAGVTQSPTHLIKTRGQQVTLRCSPISGHKSVSWYQQVLGQGPQFIFQYYEKEERGRGNFPDRFSARQFPNYSSELNVNALLLGDSALYLCASSSDRTPATNEKLFFGSGTQLSVL.

The gene calls are TRBV10-2 and TRBJ2-3; D gene unclear. The germline V gene encodes CDR1 WSHSY and CDR2 SAAADI. Trimming left V 5 bases short and J 2 bases short, with 5 bases between. This CDR3 comprises 12 residues. The CDR3: CASSLNTDTQYF. The CDR3 coding sequence is TGCGCCAGCAGTTTAAACACAGATACGCAGTATTTT.

V gene TRBV7-9 combines with J gene TRBJ2-4; no clear D gene. The CDR3 length is 14 residues. CDR1 and CDR2 (germline): SEHNR, FQNEAQ (reference sequence). The V end lost 5 bases, the J end lost 7 bases, and 15 bases lay between the germline ends. The chain's CDR3 is CASSRSVLENIQYF. The CDR3 DNA is TGTGCCAGCAGCCGAAGCGTCTTGGAGAACATTCAGTACTTC.

The gene calls are TRBV29-1 and TRBJ2-1; a possible D gene is TRBD2 (6 bases). The V and J ends lost 4 bases and 3 bases respectively, with 19 bases between them. The length of the CDR3 is 16 residues. From germline, CDR1 is SQVTM and CDR2 ANQGSEA. CDR3 bases: TGCAGCGTTGTAGCCGCGCGGGGCGAGTTCTACAATGAGCAGTTCTTC. Residues: CSVVAARGEFYNEQFF.

The V and J genes are TRBV21-1 and TRBJ2-7; TRBD1 reflects the table's D call only, with no check against the DNA. TRBV21-1 is designated a pseudogene. The CDR3 consists of 14 residues. CDR3 DNA: TGTGCCAGCAGCAAAGTGACAGTTTCCTACGAGCAGTACTTC. Its translation is CASSKVTVSYEQYF.

The CDR3 DNA follows: TGTGCCAGCAGCCCGCCGGACAGCCCTACGGAGCAGTACTTC. This encodes CASSPPDSPTEQYF. The chain recombines TRBV7-9 with TRBJ2-7, with TRBD1 as a possible D gene (6 bases). V was shortened by 5 bases and J by 7 bases, with 18 bases between the two germline ends. Germline CDR1 SEHNR, CDR2 FQNEAQ (reference sequence). This CDR3 has 14 residues.

V usage is TRBV27 and J usage is TRBJ1-4; 9 nucleotides match TRBD1. This CDR3 comprises 16 residues. Unmatched junction bases numbered 5, after V lost 5 bases and J lost 1 base. Germline CDR1 MNHEY, CDR2 SMNVEV (reference sequence). Here the CDR3 reads CASSIQGAITNEKLFF. The CDR3 coding sequence is TGTGCCAGCAGTATACAGGGGGCAATAACTAATGAAAAACTGTTTTTT.

Remarks on this clone: The identical CDR3 is also encoded by other nucleotide sequences in the sample. The chain uses TRBV13 and TRBJ2-5, with 9 bases matching TRBD1. The CDR3 runs to 14 residues. Trimming at V came to 5 bases and at J to 6 bases, leaving 7 bases not matched to a gene. Germline CDR1 and CDR2: PRHDT and FYEKMQ (reference sequence). CDR3 nucleotides: TGTGCCAGCAGCCTAGCGGACAGGGGACAGACCCAGTACTTC. Its translation is CASSLADRGQTQYF.

This clone showed up just a few times. The chain employs TRBV5-4 and TRBJ2-7, with 7 bases fitting TRBD1. Germline values: CDR1 SGHNT, CDR2 YYREEE (reference sequence). The CDR3 consists of 13 residues. Trimming removed 4 bases from V and 2 bases from J; junction bases left unmatched: 3. The CDR3 bases are TGTGCCAGCAGCCCGGGACAGACCTACGAGCAGTACTTC. Translating gives CASSPGQTYEQYF.

The CDR3 coding sequence is TGTGCCAGCAGTTCCCGTGGACTAGCGGGGACAGATACGCAGTATTTT. Residues: CASSSRGLAGTDTQYF. The V gene is TRBV6-6, the J gene TRBJ2-3, with 12 bases identical to TRBD2. Trimming at V came to 4 bases and at J to 3 bases, leaving 5 bases not matched to a gene. The germline V gene has CDR1 MNHNY and CDR2 SVGAGI (reference sequence). The CDR3 consists of 16 residues.

The gene calls are TRBV7-6 and TRBJ2-2, with 8 bases lining up with TRBD2. Germline CDR1 SGHVS, CDR2 FNYEAQ. The junction had 10 bases not matched to a gene; V was cut back by 6 bases and J by 1 base. The CDR3 contains 17 residues. DNA for the CDR3: TGTGCCAGCAGTCACTCTCCGGGACTAGTGAACACCGGGGAGCTGTTTTTT. Encoded protein: CASSHSPGLVNTGELFF.

The V call is TRBV30, the J call TRBJ1-6; TRBD1 aligns across 7 bases. CDR1 and CDR2 (germline): GTSNPN, SVGIG (reference sequence). The CDR3 consists of 14 residues. Trimming at V came to 0 bases and at J to 6 bases, leaving 2 bases not matched to a gene. CDR3 sequence: CAWSVDRVNSPLHF. The CDR3 DNA is TGTGCCTGGAGTGTAGACAGGGTTAATTCACCCCTCCACTTT.